Shown below are 8 T cell receptor beta chains from a single sample sequenced in a study of cytomegalovirus exposure and HLA in healthy donors. Only in-frame clones appear in the TCRdb table, and some are missing; sequencing was by immunoSEQ multiplex PCR. The table records 200,000 to 300,000 clones, 70% to 90% of them present only once. The sequencing input was PBMCs. The source of these receptors is a woman in her twenties or thirties in good health and CMV-seropositive.

V and J are TRBV10-3 and TRBJ2-3; 7 bases line up with TRBD2. J gave up 3 bases and V 10 bases, and 4 bases lay outside the gene matches. Germline-derived CDR1 and CDR2 are ENHRY and SYGVKD. There are 12 residues in the CDR3. This CDR3 reads CATTGGTDTQYF. CDR3 coding DNA: TGTGCCACCACGGGAGGAACAGATACGCAGTATTTT.

The rearrangement links TRBV19 to TRBJ2-3; tentatively, D is TRBD2 (7 bases). This CDR3 has 16 amino acids. Trimming removed 3 bases from V and 2 bases from J, with 15 bases in between. Germline assignment: CDR1 LNHDA and CDR2 SQIVND (reference sequence). The CDR3 loop reads CASSIGAGAYTDTQYF. The CDR3, as DNA: TGTGCCAGTAGTATTGGGGCGGGGGCTTACACAGATACGCAGTATTTT.

The chain carries TRBV28 and TRBJ2-3; the match to TRBD2 covers 11 bases. V trimming: 3 bases; J trimming: 5 bases; junction bases outside the gene matches: 10. This CDR3 spans 17 amino acids. Germline V lookup: CDR1 MDHEN, CDR2 SYDVKM. The CDR3 here is CASSFTPGSGGEDTQYF. Written as DNA, the CDR3 is TGTGCCAGCAGTTTCACCCCGGGTAGCGGGGGGGAAGATACGCAGTATTTT. Variable domain in full (rest from reference TRBV28 and TRBJ2-3): DVKVTQSSRYLVKRTGEKVFLECVQDMDHENMFWYRQDPGLGLRLIYFSYDVKMKEKGDIPEGYSVSREKKERFSLILESASTNQTSMYLCASSFTPGSGGEDTQYFGPGTRLTVL.

Of note for this clone: One junction end disagrees with the germline gene, perhaps due to a read error. CDR3 nucleotides: TGTGTCAGCAGTGAGAGCAGGGGTATCAGGACGAACACTGAAGCTTTCTTT. It encodes CVSSESRGIRTNTEAFF. The J gene is TRBJ1-1, the V gene TRBV2, with a possible D match to TRBD1 (6 bases). CDR1 SNHLY and CDR2 FYNNEI come from the germline V gene. CDR3 length: 17 amino acids.

DNA for the CDR3: TGTGCCTGGAGTGTACCTCTACCCCGGGAGACCCAGTACTTC. Translation: CAWSVPLPRETQYF. V usage is TRBV30 and J usage is TRBJ2-5; D is uncertain. The germline CDR1 and CDR2 sequences are GTSNPN and SVGIG (reference sequence). CDR3 length: 14 amino acids. V was shortened by 0 bases and J by 5 bases, with 13 bases between the two germline ends.

This chain uses TRBV15 with TRBJ1-2, with TRBD1 identical over 8 bases. This CDR3 is built from 14 residues. J gave up 3 bases and V 0 bases, and 0 bases lay outside the gene matches. Germline V lookup: CDR1 LNHNV, CDR2 YYDKDF (reference sequence). The CDR3 here is CATSREDRDYGYTF. CDR3 DNA: TGTGCCACCAGCAGAGAGGACAGGGACTATGGCTACACCTTC.

The chain has TRBV4-1 and TRBJ1-2; tentative D call: TRBD1 (6 bases). The CDR3 sequence is 15 residues long. Germline V gives CDR1 MGHRA, CDR2 YSYEKL. Trimming pared 1 base from V and 6 bases from J, leaving 15 bases between. CDR3 amino acids: CASSQVGTPLDGYTF. As DNA, the CDR3 is TGCGCCAGCAGCCAAGTTGGGACACCTCTTGATGGCTACACCTTC.

This clone was seen only once. The chain joins TRBV2 to TRBJ2-3; weak D call: TRBD2 (5 bases). Germline values: CDR1 SNHLY, CDR2 FYNNEI. V was cut by 4 bases and J by 2 bases, with 16 bases left in between. The CDR3 contains 16 residues. CDR3 sequence reads: CASSVIATSFTDTQYF. The CDR3 DNA reads as TGTGCCAGCAGTGTCATCGCTACTAGTTTCACAGATACGCAGTATTTT.